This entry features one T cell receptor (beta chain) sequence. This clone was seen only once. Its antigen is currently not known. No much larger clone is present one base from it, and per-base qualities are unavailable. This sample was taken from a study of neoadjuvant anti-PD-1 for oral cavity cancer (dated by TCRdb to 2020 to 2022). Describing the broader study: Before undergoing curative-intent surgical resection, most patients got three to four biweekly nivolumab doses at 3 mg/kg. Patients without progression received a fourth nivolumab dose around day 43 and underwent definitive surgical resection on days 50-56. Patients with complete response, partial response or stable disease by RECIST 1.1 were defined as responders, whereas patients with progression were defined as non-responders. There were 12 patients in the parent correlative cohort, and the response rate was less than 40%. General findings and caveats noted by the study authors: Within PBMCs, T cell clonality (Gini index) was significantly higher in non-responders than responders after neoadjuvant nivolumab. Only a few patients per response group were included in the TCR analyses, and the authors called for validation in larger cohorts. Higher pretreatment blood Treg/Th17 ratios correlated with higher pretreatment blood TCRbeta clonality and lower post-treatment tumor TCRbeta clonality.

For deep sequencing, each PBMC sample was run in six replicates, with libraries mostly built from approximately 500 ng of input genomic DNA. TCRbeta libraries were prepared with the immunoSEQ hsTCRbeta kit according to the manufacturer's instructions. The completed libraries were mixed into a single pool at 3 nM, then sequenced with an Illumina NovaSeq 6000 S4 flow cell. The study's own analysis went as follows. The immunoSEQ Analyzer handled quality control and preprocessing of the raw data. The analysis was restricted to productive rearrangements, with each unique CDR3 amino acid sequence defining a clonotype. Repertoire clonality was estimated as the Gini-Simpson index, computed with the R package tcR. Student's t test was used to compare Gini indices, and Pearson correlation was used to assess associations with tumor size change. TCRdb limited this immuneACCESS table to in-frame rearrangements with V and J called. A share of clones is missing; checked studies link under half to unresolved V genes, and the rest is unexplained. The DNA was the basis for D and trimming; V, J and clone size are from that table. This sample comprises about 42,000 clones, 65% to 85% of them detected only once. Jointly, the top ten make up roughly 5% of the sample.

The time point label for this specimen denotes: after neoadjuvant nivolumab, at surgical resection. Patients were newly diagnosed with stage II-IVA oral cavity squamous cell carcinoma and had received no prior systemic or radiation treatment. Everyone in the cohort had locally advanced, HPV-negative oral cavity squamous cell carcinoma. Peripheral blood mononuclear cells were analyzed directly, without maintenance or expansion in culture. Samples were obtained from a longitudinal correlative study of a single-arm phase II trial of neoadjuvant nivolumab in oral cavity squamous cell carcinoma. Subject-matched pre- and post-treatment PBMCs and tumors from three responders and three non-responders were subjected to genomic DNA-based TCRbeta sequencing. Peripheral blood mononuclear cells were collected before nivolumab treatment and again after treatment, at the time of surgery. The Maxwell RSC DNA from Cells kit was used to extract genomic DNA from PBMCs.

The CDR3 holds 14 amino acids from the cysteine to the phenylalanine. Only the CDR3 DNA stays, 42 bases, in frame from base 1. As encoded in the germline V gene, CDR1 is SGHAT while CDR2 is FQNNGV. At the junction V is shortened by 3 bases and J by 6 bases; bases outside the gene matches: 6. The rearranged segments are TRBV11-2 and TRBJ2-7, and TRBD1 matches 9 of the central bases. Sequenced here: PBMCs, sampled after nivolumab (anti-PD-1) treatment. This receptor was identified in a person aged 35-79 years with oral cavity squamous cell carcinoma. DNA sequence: TGTGCCAGCAGCTTCCGGGACAGGGACGGCGAGCAGTACTTC. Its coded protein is CASSFRDRDGEQYF.